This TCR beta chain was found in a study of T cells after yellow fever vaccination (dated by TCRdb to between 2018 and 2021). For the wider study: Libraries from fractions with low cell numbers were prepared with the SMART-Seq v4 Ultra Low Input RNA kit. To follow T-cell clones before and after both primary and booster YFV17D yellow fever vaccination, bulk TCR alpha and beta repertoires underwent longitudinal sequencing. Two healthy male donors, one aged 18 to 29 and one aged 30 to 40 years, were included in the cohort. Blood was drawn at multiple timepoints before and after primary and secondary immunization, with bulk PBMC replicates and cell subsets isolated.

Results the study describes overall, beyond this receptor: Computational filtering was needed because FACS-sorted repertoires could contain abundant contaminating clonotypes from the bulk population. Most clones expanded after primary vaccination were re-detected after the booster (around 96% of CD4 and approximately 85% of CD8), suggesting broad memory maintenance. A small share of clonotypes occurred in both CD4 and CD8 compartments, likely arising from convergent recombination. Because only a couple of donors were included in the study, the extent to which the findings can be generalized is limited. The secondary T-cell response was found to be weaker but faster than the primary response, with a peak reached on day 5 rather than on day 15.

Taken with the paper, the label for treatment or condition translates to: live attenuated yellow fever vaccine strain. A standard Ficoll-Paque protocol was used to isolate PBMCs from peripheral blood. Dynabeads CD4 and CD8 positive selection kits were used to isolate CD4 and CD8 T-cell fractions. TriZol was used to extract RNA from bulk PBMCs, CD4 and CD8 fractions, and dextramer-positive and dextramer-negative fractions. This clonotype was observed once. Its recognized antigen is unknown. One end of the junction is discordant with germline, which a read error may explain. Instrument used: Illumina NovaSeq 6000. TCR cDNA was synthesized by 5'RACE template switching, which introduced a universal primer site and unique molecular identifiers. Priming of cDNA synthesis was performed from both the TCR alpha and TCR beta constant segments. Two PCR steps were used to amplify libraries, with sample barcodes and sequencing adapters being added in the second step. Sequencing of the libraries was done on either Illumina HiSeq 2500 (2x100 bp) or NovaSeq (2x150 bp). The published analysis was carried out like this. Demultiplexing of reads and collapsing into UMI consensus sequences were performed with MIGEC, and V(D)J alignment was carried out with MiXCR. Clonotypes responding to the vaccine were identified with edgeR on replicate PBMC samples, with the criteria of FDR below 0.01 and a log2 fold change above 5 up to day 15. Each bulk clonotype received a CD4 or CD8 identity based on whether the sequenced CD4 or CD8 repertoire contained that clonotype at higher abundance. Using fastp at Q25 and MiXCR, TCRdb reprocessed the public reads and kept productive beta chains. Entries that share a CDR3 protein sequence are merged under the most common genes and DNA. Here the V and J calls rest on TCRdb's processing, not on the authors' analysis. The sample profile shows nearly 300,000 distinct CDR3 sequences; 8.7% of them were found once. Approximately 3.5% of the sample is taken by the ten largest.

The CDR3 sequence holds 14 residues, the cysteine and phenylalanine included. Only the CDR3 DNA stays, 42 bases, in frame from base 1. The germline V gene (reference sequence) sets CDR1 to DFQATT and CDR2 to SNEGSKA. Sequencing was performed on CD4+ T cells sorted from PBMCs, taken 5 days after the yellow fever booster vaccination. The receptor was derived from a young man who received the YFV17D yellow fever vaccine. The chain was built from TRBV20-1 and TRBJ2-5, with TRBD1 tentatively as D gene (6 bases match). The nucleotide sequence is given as TGCAGTGCTAGAATCGTGGGGGCGAGAGAGACCCACTACTTC. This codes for CSARIVGARETHYF.